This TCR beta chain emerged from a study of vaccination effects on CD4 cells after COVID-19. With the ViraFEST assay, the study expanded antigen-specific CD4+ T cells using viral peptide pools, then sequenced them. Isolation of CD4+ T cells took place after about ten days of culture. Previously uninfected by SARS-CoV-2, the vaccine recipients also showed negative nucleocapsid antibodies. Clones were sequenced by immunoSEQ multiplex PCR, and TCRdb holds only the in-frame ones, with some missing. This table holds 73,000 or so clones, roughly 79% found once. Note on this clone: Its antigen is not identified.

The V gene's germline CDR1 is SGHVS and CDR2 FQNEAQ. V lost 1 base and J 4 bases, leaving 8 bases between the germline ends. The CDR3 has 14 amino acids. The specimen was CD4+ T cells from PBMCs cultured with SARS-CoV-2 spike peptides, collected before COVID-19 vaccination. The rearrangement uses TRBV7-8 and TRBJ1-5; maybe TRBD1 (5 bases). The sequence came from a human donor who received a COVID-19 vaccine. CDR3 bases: TGTGCCAGCAGCTTAGTGGAGGGGAATCAGCCCCAGCATTTT. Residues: CASSLVEGNQPQHF.